The 31 T cell receptor beta chains presented below share a single source sample, sequenced in a study of T cell clonality in common variable immunodeficiency. TCRdb's copy holds only in-frame clones and misses some; the assay was immunoSEQ multiplex PCR. This repertoire holds tens of thousands of clones, and none appear only once. Sequenced sample: peripheral blood mononuclear cells. The receptors derive from a person aged 18 to 75 in good health.

This clone came up many times. Sequencing ends 3 residues short of the CDR3 end; the germline J gene provides the rest. This sequence joins TRBV7-6 and TRBJ2-7, with 8 bases aligning to TRBD2. Germline V gene lookup returns CDR1 SGHVS and CDR2 FNYEAQ. V gave up 1 base and J gave up 5 bases; unmatched junction bases: 7. The CDR3 extends over 15 amino acids. CDR3 DNA (partial): TGTGCCAGCAGCTTAGGAGCGGGAGATTCCCACGAG. It encodes CASSLGAGDSHE. The entire CDR3 sequence reads CASSLGAGDSHEQYF.

This clone was observed a handful of times. The CDR3 end lies 3 residues beyond the end of the read and is filled in from the germline J gene. The chain employs TRBV20-1 and TRBJ2-3; TRBD2 agrees at 9 bases. This CDR3 contains 14 residues. Germline CDR1 reads DFQATT; CDR2 reads SNEGSKA (reference sequence). The chain's CDR3 is CSAASGAFQETQYF. The DNA read from the CDR3 is TGCAGTGCAGCTAGCGGGGCGTTCCAAGAGACG.

This clone was observed at least ten times. The CDR3 end falls 3 residues outside the read, so it is completed with the germline J gene. The rearrangement links TRBV4-1 to TRBJ2-7; maybe TRBD2 (6 bases). CDR3 size: 14 residues. Germline V lookup: CDR1 MGHRA, CDR2 YSYEKL. Trimming pared 2 bases from V and 4 bases from J, leaving 12 bases between. The part of the CDR3 DNA that was read is TGCGCCAGCAGCCAATTCCTAGCGTCTTACGAG. It encodes CASSQFLASYE. The whole CDR3 reads CASSQFLASYEQYF.

This clone was recorded many times. The DNA ends 3 residues before the CDR3 does, and the rest of the CDR3 is filled in from the germline J gene. The chain combines TRBV2 with TRBJ2-3; 7 bases are shared with TRBD2. The CDR3 contains 14 residues. Germline V CDR1 and CDR2: SNHLY, FYNNEI. V dropped 6 bases and J dropped 4; count of bases not matched to a gene: 7. The covered CDR3 bases are TGTGCCAGCAGCGCGGGGGTTAACGCAGATACG. This sequence encodes CASSAGVNADT. In full, the CDR3 reads CASSAGVNADTQYF.

Ten or more counts support this clone. Coverage ceases 3 residues before the CDR3 finishes, and the germline J gene fills in the end. The chain employs TRBV4-1 and TRBJ2-2; D may be TRBD2 (6 bases). V shed 0 bases and J shed 2 bases, with 13 bases lying between them. Germline CDR1 reads MGHRA; CDR2 reads YSYEKL. This CDR3 contains 17 residues. CDR3 DNA, as far as it was read: TGCGCCAGCAGCCAAGATCGGACGGGACTCAACACCGGGGAG. This sequence encodes CASSQDRTGLNTGE. The whole CDR3 protein reads CASSQDRTGLNTGELFF.

This clone was detected many times. The read ends 3 residues before the CDR3 terminus; that terminus is restored from the germline J gene. This sequence joins TRBV6-4 and TRBJ2-2; TRBD1 matches at 10 bases. From germline, CDR1 is MRHNA and CDR2 SNTAGT. The CDR3 length is 15 residues. The trim removed 9 bases at V and 3 bases at J, leaving 7 bases unmatched. CDR3: CASAPGTGDTGELFF. The DNA read from the CDR3 is TGTGCCAGTGCTCCCGGGACAGGGGACACCGGGGAG.

The table lists this clone with a few counts. The sequence runs out 3 residues before the end of the CDR3; the remainder is reconstructed from the germline J gene. This chain uses TRBV20-1 with TRBJ1-2; the D is unclear. V was cut by 5 bases and J by 4 bases, with 17 bases left in between. This CDR3 is built from 14 residues. The germline V gene has CDR1 DFQATT and CDR2 SNEGSKA (reference sequence). The CDR3 DNA, read in part, is TGCAGTGCTCAGTCGGGGTCCCCCTCCTATGGC. This codes for CSAQSGSPSYG. The whole CDR3 protein is CSAQSGSPSYGYTF.

This clone has at least ten counts. The CDR3 here is CASSLSVARTFGTDTQYF. CDR3 DNA (partial): TGTGCCAGCAGCTTATCGGTAGCGAGAACGTTCGGCACAGATACG. This chain joins TRBV13 and TRBJ2-3; TRBD2 might be the D (5 bases). The observed sequence ends 3 residues before the CDR3 terminus, with the missing tail filled in from the germline J gene. The CDR3 is made up of 18 amino acids. Trimming stripped 2 bases from V and 1 base from J, with 19 bases between. CDR1 and CDR2 from the germline V gene are PRHDT and FYEKMQ (reference sequence).

This clone has a count of ten or more. Sequencing ends 3 residues short of the CDR3 end; the germline J gene provides the rest. The rearrangement uses TRBV2 and TRBJ2-3; D might be TRBD2 (6 bases). The CDR3 has 14 residues. Germline-derived CDR1 and CDR2 are SNHLY and FYNNEI. The ends were cut back, 6 bases at V and 4 bases at J, with 14 bases in the middle. Here the CDR3 reads CASREGQGADTQYF. The part of the CDR3 DNA that was read is TGTGCCAGCAGGGAGGGCCAAGGTGCAGATACG.

The table lists this clone with many counts. The germline gene is not matched at one end of the junction; a read error may be the cause. The read finishes 3 residues shy of the CDR3 end, and the germline J gene is used to complete it. The chain joins TRBV20-1 to TRBJ2-2; 7 nucleotides line up with TRBD2. The CDR3 spans 17 residues. Germline assignment: CDR1 DFQATT and CDR2 SNEGSKA (reference sequence). The sequenced CDR3 bases are TGCAGTGCGAGAGGGATGTTCGGGGGGACCAACACCGGGGAG. Encoded protein: CSARGMFGGTNTGE. The full CDR3 protein reads CSARGMFGGTNTGELFF.

This clone was counted at least ten times. The read ends 3 residues early relative to the CDR3; the germline J gene fills the gap. V and J are TRBV20-1 and TRBJ2-7; TRBD1 matches at 7 bases. The J segment lost 2 bases and the V segment lost 0 bases, leaving 7 bases of the junction unmatched. CDR3 length equals 15 residues. CDR1 is DFQATT and CDR2 is SNEGSKA in the germline V gene (reference sequence). This CDR3 reads CSARDPWTGPYEQYF. The covered CDR3 bases are TGCAGTGCTAGAGATCCCTGGACAGGACCCTACGAG.

About this clone itself: The read gets to within 3 residues of the CDR3 end, and the germline J gene fills in the rest. The rearrangement links TRBV20-1 to TRBJ2-7; 16 nucleotides agree with TRBD2. Trimming removed 6 bases from V and 3 bases from J; junction bases left unmatched: 11. Germline CDR1 is DFQATT and CDR2 is SNEGSKA (reference sequence). The CDR3 is made up of 17 amino acids. CDR3 in amino acids: CSAHPGLAGGLLYEQYF. The CDR3 bases that were read are TGCAGTGCGCACCCGGGACTAGCGGGAGGGCTGCTCTACGAG.

This clone was seen repeatedly, ten times or more. Read coverage stops 3 residues before the CDR3 terminus; the germline J gene supplies the remainder. This chain joins TRBV18 and TRBJ2-1, with 11 positions matching TRBD2. CDR3 length: 17 residues. With 3 bases clipped from V and 8 bases from J, the junction kept 12 bases outside the gene matches. Looked up from germline, CDR1 is KGHSH and CDR2 is LQKENI. The sequenced CDR3 bases are TGTGCCAGCTCACCGAGGATAGCGGGAGGGAACTCTTATGAG. Its protein is CASSPRIAGGNSYE. In full, the CDR3 is CASSPRIAGGNSYEQFF. Combining the CDR3 with reference TRBV18 and TRBJ2-1 gives the whole variable domain NAGVMQNPRHLVRRRGQEARLRCSPMKGHSHVYWYRQLPEEGLKFMVYLQKENIIDESGMPKERFSAEFPKEGPSILRIQQVVRGDSAAYFCASSPRIAGGNSYEQFFGPGTRLTVL.

This clone was observed at least ten times. The sequence runs out 3 residues before the end of the CDR3; the remainder is reconstructed from the germline J gene. V and J are TRBV30 and TRBJ2-7; 11 nucleotides agree with TRBD2. Germline V CDR1 and CDR2: GTSNPN, SVGIG (reference sequence). This CDR3 is 15 amino acids long. Unmatched junction bases numbered 6, after V lost 2 bases and J lost 3 bases. The DNA read from the CDR3 is TGTGCCTGGAGTACAAATCTAGCGGGGGGCTACGAG. Its translation: CAWSTNLAGGYE. The CDR3 in its entirety is CAWSTNLAGGYEQYF.

This clone was seen many times. With the read ending 3 residues before the CDR3 end, the germline J gene is used to fill in that end. V and J are TRBV13 and TRBJ1-1, with D perhaps matching TRBD1 (5 bases). The V and J ends lost 4 bases and 1 base respectively, with 10 bases between them. Germline V CDR1 and CDR2: PRHDT, FYEKMQ (reference sequence). This CDR3 has 14 residues. The CDR3 bases that were read are TGTGCCAGCAGCTCCCGACAGAGGAACACTGAA. Its protein product is CASSSRQRNTE. The entire CDR3 protein is CASSSRQRNTEAFF.

This clone was counted many times. Read sequence stops 3 residues before the CDR3 end, and the germline J gene provides the missing end. The chain links TRBV19 to TRBJ2-4; the D gene is possibly TRBD1 (6 bases). In germline, CDR1 is LNHDA, CDR2 SQIVND (reference sequence). The CDR3 is 16 residues long. V was pared by 4 bases and J by 0 bases, with 13 bases between. The CDR3 protein is CASSSGQSLAKNIQYF. The covered CDR3 bases are TGTGCCAGTAGTAGCGGACAGAGTCTAGCCAAAAACATT.

This clone was detected ten times or more. CDR3 DNA, as far as it was read: TGTGCCAGCTCACCAGTACTAGCGGGGGGGTCTACGTCATCAGATACG. Encoded protein: CASSPVLAGGSTSSDT. The CDR3 as a whole reads CASSPVLAGGSTSSDTQYF. The chain links TRBV18 to TRBJ2-3; 13 positions match TRBD2. The CDR3 goes on 3 residues after the read ends, and that part is filled in from the germline J gene. The CDR3 is made up of 19 amino acids. The trim removed 2 bases at V and 4 bases at J, leaving 12 bases unmatched. Germline V gives CDR1 KGHSH, CDR2 LQKENI.

As to this clone: The read ends 3 residues shy of where the CDR3 ends; the end is completed using the germline J gene. J is TRBJ1-6 and V is TRBV7-8; D is ambiguous. The CDR3 totals 12 residues. Germline V CDR1 and CDR2: SGHVS, FQNEAQ. V lost 9 bases to trimming and J lost 8 bases, with 11 bases between them. The CDR3 DNA, read in part, is TGTGCCAGAGACGGAAGGGATTCACCC. Protein product: CARDGRDSP. The full CDR3 is CARDGRDSPLHF.

The sample holds many counts of this clone. The read terminates 3 residues ahead of where the CDR3 ends, so the germline J gene completes it. The chain couples TRBV19 to TRBJ2-5; 9 bases line up with TRBD2. The germline CDR1 and CDR2 sequences are LNHDA and SQIVND (reference sequence). V was pared by 5 bases and J by 5 bases, with 12 bases of the junction left unmatched. This CDR3 contains 16 residues. CDR3 residues: CASSPSGGSLTETQYF. CDR3 DNA, as far as it was read: TGTGCCAGTAGTCCAAGCGGGGGGAGTCTTACGGAGACC.

In this sample, this clone turned up many times. The CDR3 bases that were read are TGTGCCAGCAGCTTCGGGACAAAGTTCGATGAG. Residues: CASSFGTKFDE. The complete CDR3 protein is CASSFGTKFDEQFF. V and J are TRBV7-2 and TRBJ2-1; perhaps TRBD1 as D (6 bases). Read coverage stops 3 residues before the CDR3 terminus; the germline J gene supplies the remainder. CDR1 SGHTA and CDR2 FQGNSA come from the germline V gene. V was clipped by 3 bases and J by 8 bases, with 14 bases between them. This CDR3 is 14 amino acids long.

This clone appeared many times. The read comes to an end 3 residues before the CDR3 does, leaving the germline J gene to fill in the end. The gene calls are TRBV6-2 or TRBV6-3 and TRBJ1-5; unclear D gene. CDR3 length equals 15 residues. Deletions cut 2 bases from V and 5 bases from J, with 13 bases between. The germline CDR1 and CDR2 sequences are MNHEY and SVGEGT. The covered CDR3 bases are TGTGCCAGCAGTTACCCGGGCAACGGGGATCAGCCC. Translated: CASSYPGNGDQP. The entire CDR3 sequence reads CASSYPGNGDQPQHF.

This clone appeared many times. The read ends 3 residues shy of where the CDR3 ends; the end is completed using the germline J gene. V gene TRBV6-1 combines with J gene TRBJ1-2; 9 bases align to TRBD1. The CDR3 runs to 15 residues. In germline, CDR1 is MNHNS, CDR2 SASEGT. V trimming: 1 base; J trimming: 3 bases; junction bases outside the gene matches: 3. The CDR3 is CASSEGNRGHYGYTF. CDR3 bases read: TGTGCCAGCAGTGAAGGGAACAGGGGGCACTATGGC.

This clone has a count of ten or more. The read terminates 3 residues ahead of where the CDR3 ends, so the germline J gene completes it. The gene calls are TRBV14 and TRBJ2-3, with 13 bases matching TRBD2. Germline CDR1 and CDR2: SGHDN and FVKESK. The ends lost 4 bases at V and 0 bases at J; junction bases unmatched: 10. The CDR3 covers 19 residues. The sequenced CDR3 bases are TGTGCCAGCAGCCGCCATCTACTAGCGGGAGGGGGGAGCACAGATACG. Its translation: CASSRHLLAGGGSTDT. The whole CDR3 reads CASSRHLLAGGGSTDTQYF.

This clone was found many times. CDR3 DNA, as far as it was read: TGTGCCAGCAGCTTAGACAGTACG. Amino acid sequence: CASSLDST. The whole CDR3 reads CASSLDSTQYF. The gene calls are TRBV11-2 and TRBJ2-3, with D hard to call. The read terminates 3 residues ahead of where the CDR3 ends, so the germline J gene completes it. CDR3 length: 11 residues. Per germline, CDR1 SGHAT and CDR2 FQNNGV. Trimming removed 0 bases from V and 8 bases from J, with 3 bases in between.

Ten or more counts support this clone. The observed sequence ends 3 residues before the CDR3 terminus, with the missing tail filled in from the germline J gene. The chain employs TRBV7-7 and TRBJ2-2; 10 bases are a match to TRBD1. The germline V gene encodes CDR1 SSHAT and CDR2 FNYEAQ (reference sequence). The CDR3 is 17 residues long. V dropped 7 bases and J dropped 4; count of bases not matched to a gene: 12. This chain's CDR3 is CASTNGQGVRRTGELFF. The sequenced part of the CDR3 DNA is TGTGCCAGCACCAATGGACAGGGGGTGCGTCGCACCGGGGAG.

This clone was seen repeatedly, ten times or more. Sequencing ends 3 residues short of the CDR3 end; the germline J gene provides the rest. The chain is built from TRBV29-1 and TRBJ1-2; D is possibly TRBD1 (5 bases). This CDR3 region has 12 residues. Germline V lookup: CDR1 SQVTM, CDR2 ANQGSEA. V was shortened by 0 bases and J by 6 bases, with 8 bases between the two germline ends. The sequenced CDR3 bases are TGCAGCGTTGAAGATCAGGGTAATGGC. Translation: CSVEDQGNG. Given in full, the CDR3 is CSVEDQGNGYTF.

This clone was recorded at least ten times. The CDR3 extends 3 residues past the end of the read, so its final part is completed from the germline J gene. The chain employs TRBV6-1 and TRBJ2-2; 9 bases are shared with TRBD1. Looked up from germline, CDR1 is MNHNS and CDR2 is SASEGT. The CDR3 runs to 15 residues. V shed 4 bases, J shed 6 bases, and the junction held 6 bases outside the gene matches. The covered CDR3 bases are TGTGCCAGCAGTGTACAGGGGGCGCTCCCCGGGGAG. Encoded protein: CASSVQGALPGE. The full CDR3 is CASSVQGALPGELFF.

This clone has ten or more counts. The read falls 3 residues short of the CDR3 end, and the missing part is taken from the germline J gene. The chain employs TRBV5-6 and TRBJ2-2; D is unresolved. The V end was cut by 2 bases, the J end by 7 bases, with 6 bases between. The germline V gene encodes CDR1 SGHDT and CDR2 YYEEEE. CDR3 length equals 12 residues. The CDR3 DNA, read in part, is TGTGCCAGCAGCTTTGTCCGCGGGGAG. Translating gives CASSFVRGE. The CDR3 in full is CASSFVRGELFF.

This clone was counted at least ten times. The read halts 3 residues ahead of the CDR3 end, with the missing end drawn from the germline J gene. The chain is built from TRBV20-1 and TRBJ1-1, with 11 bases aligning to TRBD1. Germline V CDR1 and CDR2: DFQATT, SNEGSKA (reference sequence). This CDR3 has 14 amino acids. The CDR3 spells CSASPGTGGTIAFF. CDR3 DNA, as far as it was read: TGCAGTGCTAGCCCCGGGACAGGGGGTACGATA.

This clone showed up many times. The read is 3 residues too short to cover the CDR3 end, so that end is filled in from the germline J gene. The V and J genes are TRBV2 and TRBJ2-2; tentatively, D is TRBD1 (5 bases). The V end was cut by 6 bases, the J end by 6 bases, with 8 bases between. This CDR3 comprises 12 residues. CDR1 SNHLY and CDR2 FYNNEI come from the germline V gene. The CDR3 loop is CASRIQAGELFF. CDR3 DNA, as far as it was read: TGTGCCAGCAGAATACAGGCCGGGGAG.

This clone was seen at least ten times. The CDR3 is cut off 3 residues early in the read; its end comes from the germline J gene. The chain combines TRBV20-1 with TRBJ2-5; 7 positions agree with TRBD1. V shed 3 bases, J shed 4 bases, and the junction held 11 bases outside the gene matches. The germline V gene has CDR1 DFQATT and CDR2 SNEGSKA (reference sequence). This CDR3 region has 15 residues. CDR3 DNA (partial): TGCAGTGCTAGCCAACAGGGGTACCCTTTAGAGACC. It is translated as CSASQQGYPLET. The whole CDR3 protein is CSASQQGYPLETQYF.